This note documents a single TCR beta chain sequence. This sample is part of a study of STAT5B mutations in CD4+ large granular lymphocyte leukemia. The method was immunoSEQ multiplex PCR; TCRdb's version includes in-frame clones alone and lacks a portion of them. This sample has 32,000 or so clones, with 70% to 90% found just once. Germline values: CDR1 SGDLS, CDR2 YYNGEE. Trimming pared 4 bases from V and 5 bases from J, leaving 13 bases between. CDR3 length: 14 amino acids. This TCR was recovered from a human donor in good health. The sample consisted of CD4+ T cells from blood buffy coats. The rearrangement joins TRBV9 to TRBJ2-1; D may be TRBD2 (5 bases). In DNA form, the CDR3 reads TGTGCCAGCAGCTCAAGCGGCACCAACAATGAGCAGTTCTTC. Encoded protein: CASSSSGTNNEQFF.